Below are 25 T cell receptor beta chains sequenced from a single sample in a study of OX40 agonist ivuxolimab in advanced cancers. TCRdb keeps only in-frame clones here, not all; method: immunoSEQ multiplex PCR. Here the sample spans tens of thousands of clones, approximately 90% being singletons. The sample consisted of CD4+ or CD8+ T cells sorted from blood, taken in a trial of the OX40 agonist ivuxolimab. The receptors were sampled from an adult with an advanced solid tumor such as melanoma, head and neck, liver or kidney cancer.

The chain joins TRBV2 to TRBJ2-7; TRBD2 matches 10 bases. Germline CDR1 SNHLY, CDR2 FYNNEI. The CDR3 covers 15 residues. Trimming removed 4 bases from V and 1 base from J; junction bases left unmatched: 4. Here the CDR3 reads CASSGWTSGSYEQYF. The CDR3 nucleotides read TGTGCCAGCAGTGGATGGACTAGCGGATCCTACGAGCAGTACTTC.

The table lists this clone with a few counts. The chain employs TRBV7-6 and TRBJ2-1; D might be TRBD1 or TRBD2, each matching 6 bases. The CDR3 is 16 residues long. The ends were cut back, 5 bases at V and 0 bases at J, with 14 bases in the middle. Germline V gives CDR1 SGHVS, CDR2 FNYEAQ. This CDR3 reads CASSMLGGSSYNEQFF. The CDR3 bases are TGTGCCAGCAGCATGCTAGGGGGGAGCTCCTACAATGAGCAGTTCTTC.

The chain joins TRBV29-1 to TRBJ1-5, with D unclear. V dropped 4 bases and J dropped 0 bases, with 7 bases sitting between them. From germline, CDR1 is SQVTM and CDR2 ANQGSEA. CDR3 length: 13 amino acids. Here the CDR3 DNA reads TGCAGCGTTGGCGAGGTTAGCAATCAGCCCCAGCATTTT. This gives the protein CSVGEVSNQPQHF.

This chain connects TRBV11-2 to TRBJ1-2; D call uncertain. The germline V gene encodes CDR1 SGHAT and CDR2 FQNNGV. The CDR3 sequence is 14 residues long. The V end lost 3 bases, the J end lost 2 bases, and 10 bases lay between the germline ends. In DNA form, the CDR3 reads TGTGCCAGCAGCTTCCGGCAGACCAACTATGGCTACACCTTC. Protein sequence: CASSFRQTNYGYTF.

V is TRBV7-8 and J is TRBJ2-1; 10 bases match TRBD2. CDR1 and CDR2 from the germline V gene are SGHVS and FQNEAQ. The CDR3 extends over 14 amino acids. V lost 5 bases, J lost 10 bases, and 8 bases stayed unmatched. CDR3 DNA sequence: TGTGCCAGCAGCCTGGGGCTAGCGGGAGTGGAGCAGTTCTTC. Protein product: CASSLGLAGVEQFF. The complete variable domain, with remaining parts taken from reference TRBV7-8 and TRBJ2-1, reads GAGVSQSPRYKVAKRGQDVALRCDPISGHVSLFWYQQALGQGPEFLTYFQNEAQLDKSGLPSDRFFAERPEGSVSTLKIQRTQQEDSAVYLCASSLGLAGVEQFFGPGTRLTVL.

The J gene is TRBJ2-7, the V gene TRBV30, with 7 bases identical to TRBD2. Germline V gene lookup returns CDR1 GTSNPN and CDR2 SVGIG (reference sequence). J was trimmed by 4 bases and V by 0 bases; bases with no gene match: 6. The CDR3 runs 14 residues. The CDR3 reads CAWSVRGLPYEQYF. In DNA form, the CDR3 reads TGTGCCTGGAGTGTACGGGGACTACCATACGAGCAGTACTTC.

The J gene is TRBJ2-7, the V gene TRBV10-3; D is uncertain. The CDR3 contains 12 residues. Germline V lookup: CDR1 ENHRY, CDR2 SYGVKD. V dropped 1 base and J dropped 4 bases, with 5 bases sitting between them. This chain's CDR3 is CAISELAYEQYF. Written as DNA, the CDR3 is TGTGCCATCAGTGAGTTGGCGTACGAGCAGTACTTC.

This clone was seen a handful of times. The chain is built from TRBV27 and TRBJ1-4, with 8 bases matching TRBD1. CDR1 and CDR2 from the germline V gene are MNHEY and SMNVEV (reference sequence). V shed 4 bases, J shed 8 bases, and the junction held 6 bases outside the gene matches. This CDR3 contains 14 residues. The CDR3 DNA sequence: TGTGCCAGCAGTTCGACAGGGGTTGAGGAAAAACTGTTTTTT. It is translated as CASSSTGVEEKLFF.

The chain links TRBV14 to TRBJ2-2; TRBD1 agrees at 8 bases. Germline V gives CDR1 SGHDN, CDR2 FVKESK. After removal of 3 bases from V and 4 bases from J, the junction contained 7 bases not matched to a gene. The length of the CDR3 is 16 residues. The CDR3 DNA sequence: TGTGCCAGCAGCCACCTCCGAGGACAGGGCACCGGGGAGCTGTTTTTT. This encodes CASSHLRGQGTGELFF.

The rearrangement uses TRBV5-6 and TRBJ1-6, with unresolved D. V was trimmed by 1 base and J by 4 bases, leaving 15 bases between them. The CDR3 is 17 amino acids. Germline CDR1 reads SGHDT; CDR2 reads YYEEEE. The DNA of the CDR3 is TGTGCCAGCAGCTTGAGCAAGGGTAACTTGTATAATTCACCCCTCCACTTT. Translating gives CASSLSKGNLYNSPLHF.

CDR3 region: CASTDTDSNEQYF. CDR3 DNA: TGTGCCAGCACCGACACCGACAGCAACGAGCAGTACTTC. The chain carries TRBV28 and TRBJ2-7; D is possibly TRBD1 (5 bases). Trimming removed 7 bases from V and 5 bases from J, with 15 bases in between. The CDR3 runs 13 residues. The germline V gene encodes CDR1 MDHEN and CDR2 SYDVKM.

The chain links TRBV19 to TRBJ1-2; D is ambiguous. This CDR3 is 12 amino acids long. Trimming removed 3 bases at V and 5 bases at J, with 7 bases between. In germline, CDR1 is LNHDA, CDR2 SQIVND (reference sequence). DNA of the CDR3: TGTGCCAGTAGTATTTCTGGATATGGCTACACCTTC. Its protein product is CASSISGYGYTF. Supplemented by reference TRBV19 and TRBJ1-2, the full variable domain reads DGGITQSPKYLFRKEGQNVTLSCEQNLNHDAMYWYRQDPGQGLRLIYYSQIVNDFQKGDIAEGYSVSREKKESFPLTVTSAQKNPTAFYLCASSISGYGYTFGSGTRLTVV.

V and J are TRBV30 and TRBJ2-2, with D maybe TRBD1 (6 bases). V lost 4 bases, J lost 4 bases, and 13 bases lay in between. Germline loops: CDR1 GTSNPN, CDR2 SVGIG (reference sequence). This CDR3 comprises 14 residues. CDR3 DNA: TGTGCCTGGACTGGGGGCGCGGTCACCGGGGAGCTGTTTTTT. Residues: CAWTGGAVTGELFF.

The chain is built from TRBV5-1 and TRBJ2-5; TRBD1 matches at 8 bases. The J segment lost 3 bases and the V segment lost 0 bases, leaving 1 base of the junction unmatched. Germline-derived CDR1 and CDR2 are SGHRS and YFSETQ. This CDR3 region has 14 residues. The CDR3 sequence is CASSLGQGKETQYF. CDR3 sequence (DNA): TGCGCCAGCAGCTTGGGACAGGGGAAAGAGACCCAGTACTTC. Together with reference TRBV5-1 and TRBJ2-5, the CDR3 gives the full variable domain: KAGVTQTPRYLIKTRGQQVTLSCSPISGHRSVSWYQQTPGQGLQFLFEYFSETQRNKGNFPGRFSGRQFSNSRSEMNVSTLELGDSALYLCASSLGQGKETQYFGPGTRLLVL.

This chain uses TRBV4-3 with TRBJ1-2, with TRBD1 matching over 11 bases. V lost 1 base, J lost 4 bases, and 2 bases stayed unmatched. This CDR3 region has 15 residues. Germline V CDR1 and CDR2: LGHNA, YSLEER. The CDR3 sequence is CASSQGTGGSYGYTF. The CDR3 DNA is TGCGCCAGCAGCCAAGGGACAGGGGGCTCCTATGGCTACACCTTC.

The chain couples TRBV25-1 to TRBJ1-6, with TRBD1 matching over 8 bases. Germline V gene sequence: CDR1 MGHDK, CDR2 SYGVNS. This CDR3 region has 16 residues. The V segment lost 1 base and the J segment 6 bases; nucleotides outside the gene matches: 5. CDR3 protein: CASSESAGGLNSPLHF. The CDR3 DNA reads as TGTGCCAGCAGTGAATCGGCAGGGGGCCTTAATTCACCCCTCCACTTT.

This chain uses TRBV19 with TRBJ2-1, with TRBD2 matching 9 bases. CDR3 length: 15 residues. CDR1 and CDR2 from the germline V gene are LNHDA and SQIVND (reference sequence). V shed 6 bases, J shed 4 bases, and the junction held 7 bases outside the gene matches. CDR3 amino acids: CASSGTSSLYNEQFF. CDR3 DNA: TGTGCCAGTAGCGGGACTAGCAGTCTATACAATGAGCAGTTCTTC.

This clone was seen just once. This sequence joins TRBV7-7 and TRBJ2-5, with a weak D call TRBD1 (6 bases). CDR3 length: 16 residues. CDR1 SSHAT and CDR2 FNYEAQ come from the germline V gene (reference sequence). Trimming stripped 5 bases from V and 4 bases from J, with 20 bases between. CDR3 in DNA: TGTGCCAGCAGCCCAGGGGCAGGGACAAAGGCAGAGACCCAGTACTTC. It encodes CASSPGAGTKAETQYF.

By share, this clone counts as medium-sized. Other nucleotide sequences from this sample produce the same CDR3. The J gene is TRBJ2-7, the V gene TRBV28, with D tentatively TRBD1 (5 bases). In germline, CDR1 is MDHEN, CDR2 SYDVKM. The V end was cut by 5 bases, the J end by 5 bases, with 7 bases between. The CDR3 covers 11 residues. The CDR3 DNA sequence: TGTGCCAGCAGTCTAGGGGACGAGCAGTACTTC. This codes for CASSLGDEQYF. The entire variable domain, with the rest obtained from reference TRBV28 and TRBJ2-7, is as follows: DVKVTQSSRYLVKRTGEKVFLECVQDMDHENMFWYRQDPGLGLRLIYFSYDVKMKEKGDIPEGYSVSREKKERFSLILESASTNQTSMYLCASSLGDEQYFGPGTRLTVT.

This chain joins TRBV18 and TRBJ1-1, with 8 bases that match TRBD1. CDR3 length: 14 residues. V was pared by 3 bases and J by 6 bases, with 6 bases of the junction left unmatched. The germline V gene encodes CDR1 KGHSH and CDR2 LQKENI. The CDR3 reads CASSPQTGVSEAFF. The CDR3 DNA is TGTGCCAGCTCACCTCAGACAGGGGTCTCTGAAGCTTTCTTT.

V and J are TRBV27 and TRBJ2-2; D may be TRBD1 or TRBD2 (5 bases each). Germline V CDR1 and CDR2: MNHEY, SMNVEV (reference sequence). The CDR3 consists of 14 residues. V lost 6 bases to trimming and J lost 7 bases, with 15 bases between them. The DNA for the CDR3 is TGTGCCAGCAGCCTTGCAGGGACGGGCGGGGAGCTGTTTTTT. It is translated as CASSLAGTGGELFF.

The chain combines TRBV5-1 with TRBJ1-1; 7 bases are shared with TRBD1. V was clipped by 3 bases and J by 2 bases; unmatched bases: 7. The CDR3 sequence is 15 residues long. CDR1 is SGHRS, CDR2 YFSETQ, per germline. The CDR3 reads CASSSTGTDNTEAFF. The CDR3 bases are TGCGCCAGCAGCTCGACCGGGACAGATAACACTGAAGCTTTCTTT.

J is TRBJ2-7 and V is TRBV9; TRBD2 matches 11 bases. The ends lost 1 base at V and 7 bases at J; junction bases unmatched: 13. Germline CDR1 reads SGDLS; CDR2 reads YYNGEE. This CDR3 is built from 17 residues. CDR3 bases: TGTGCCAGCAGCGTAACTAGCGGGAGCGGGGGTATGGGGGAGCAGTACTTC. It encodes CASSVTSGSGGMGEQYF.

The chain links TRBV7-8 to TRBJ2-1; 8 bases are shared with TRBD2. The CDR3 spans 12 residues. The J segment lost 7 bases and the V segment lost 5 bases, leaving 1 base of the junction unmatched. Germline assignment: CDR1 SGHVS and CDR2 FQNEAQ. This CDR3 is CASSRLANEQFF. In DNA form, the CDR3 reads TGTGCCAGCAGCCGACTAGCGAATGAGCAGTTCTTC.

V gene TRBV11-2 combines with J gene TRBJ1-4, with D maybe TRBD1 (5 bases). Germline V gene sequence: CDR1 SGHAT, CDR2 FQNNGV. The CDR3 loop spans 16 amino acids. V lost 5 bases and J lost 8, with 21 bases in between. The CDR3 protein is CASSTERLARGEKLFF. The CDR3 DNA is TGTGCCAGCAGCACCGAGAGATTAGCCCGGGGCGAAAAACTGTTTTTT.